A selection of T cell receptor beta chains follows, all from one sample in a study of cytomegalovirus exposure and HLA in healthy donors. The assay was immunoSEQ multiplex PCR, and TCRdb's table has in-frame clones only and misses some. The repertoire consists of 100,000 to 150,000 clones, with about three quarters occurring once and the leading ten covering roughly 4%. Sequencing was performed on PBMCs. These receptors originate from a man between 50 and 59 years old in good health and CMV-seropositive. Each CDR3 is given with its conserved first and last residue. The D gene is left open where the match is weak. The size field is filled for only some rows; it gives once, few, many or a size class.

V gene	J gene	clone size	D gene	CDR3 DNA	CDR3 protein
TRBV6-5	TRBJ2-1	.	TRBD2	TGTGCCAGCAGCTTCGGGGCGGGAGGGCCCTATGAGCAGTTCTTC	CASSFGAGGPYEQFF
TRBV5-1	TRBJ2-5	.	.	TGCGCCAGCAGCATTGGACAGGGAGGGTTCGGGGAGACCCAGTACTTC	CASSIGQGGFGETQYF
TRBV2	TRBJ1-3	.	.	TGTGCCAGCTCCGACCGGACAGCTGGAAACACCATATATTTT	CASSDRTAGNTIYF
TRBV6-6	TRBJ2-1	.	TRBD2	TGTGCCAGCAGTGGACGGACTAGCGGGGCGTACAATGAGCAGTTCTTC	CASSGRTSGAYNEQFF
TRBV7-2	TRBJ2-7	.	TRBD1	TGTGCCAGCAGCTCAGGACAGGGAAGGTTCTACGAGCAGTACTTC	CASSSGQGRFYEQYF
TRBV4-3	TRBJ1-6	.	TRBD1	TGCGCCAGCAGCCAAGACGGGATAAAACAGGGGGCGATTTCACCCCTCCACTTT	CASSQDGIKQGAISPLHF
TRBV6-5	TRBJ1-2	.	.	TGTGCCAGCAGACCCGTCCAGGTAGCTAACTATGGCTACACCTTC	CASRPVQVANYGYTF
TRBV6-1	TRBJ2-3	.	.	TGTGCCAGCAGTGGACTAGTTTGGGGCACAGATACGCAGTATTTT	CASSGLVWGTDTQYF
TRBV5-1	TRBJ1-1	.	.	TGCGCCAGCAGCCTGCTAACAGGGTCGAACACTGAAGCTTTCTTT	CASSLLTGSNTEAFF
TRBV5-1	TRBJ2-3	.	.	TGCGCCAGCAGCTTGGTGTGGGCTAGCACAGATACGCAGTATTTT	CASSLVWASTDTQYF
TRBV5-1	TRBJ2-3	.	.	TGCGCCAGCAGCTCGGGCGGGGTACAGGGACTAATCACAGATACGCAGTATTTT	CASSSGGVQGLITDTQYF
TRBV11-2	TRBJ1-3	.	TRBD1	TGTGCCAGCAGCGTTACACAGGGGGCTGGAAACACCATATATTTT	CASSVTQGAGNTIYF
TRBV2	TRBJ2-7	few	TRBD1	TGTGCCAGCATGCCGATGGAGGGACAGGGTCGAGGCGAGCAGTACTTC	CASMPMEGQGRGEQYF
TRBV10-3	TRBJ2-5	.	TRBD2	TGTGCCATCAGTGAACCGGCGGGGGGGCAAGAGACCCAGTACTTC	CAISEPAGGQETQYF
TRBV4-2	TRBJ1-4	once	TRBD1	TGTGCCAGCAGCCATGGGGGACAGGGAACTAATGAAAAACTGTTTTTT	CASSHGGQGTNEKLFF
TRBV27	TRBJ1-2	.	TRBD1	TGTGCCAGCAGTTTTCATGACAGGGGGCAAGGTGGCTACACCTTC	CASSFHDRGQGGYTF
TRBV10-1	TRBJ1-3	.	.	TGCGCCAGCAGTGATCAGGGTACCTCTGGAAACACCATATATTTT	CASSDQGTSGNTIYF
TRBV5-6	TRBJ2-7	.	.	TGTGCCAGCAGCTTGAACTACTACGAGCAGTACTTC	CASSLNYYEQYF
TRBV18	TRBJ1-2	once	.	TGTGCCAGCTCACCAGAGCAGGGCCCTGCCTATGGCTACACCTTC	CASSPEQGPAYGYTF
TRBV7-9	TRBJ1-2	.	TRBD1	TGTGCCAGCAGCTTACCACAACAGACAGGGATCTATGGCTACACCTTC	CASSLPQQTGIYGYTF
TRBV19	TRBJ1-5	.	TRBD1	TGTGCCAGCCGACAGGGGGAACAGCCCCAGCATTTT	CASRQGEQPQHF
TRBV9	TRBJ2-5	few	.	TGTGCCAGCAGCGTAGAAGGAGGGTTACAAGAGACCCAGTACTTC	CASSVEGGLQETQYF
TRBV11-3	TRBJ2-1	.	TRBD2	TGTGCCAGCAGCTTGGGGACTAGCGGGGGCAATGAGCAGTTCTTC	CASSLGTSGGNEQFF
TRBV7-2	TRBJ1-6	.	.	TGTGCCAGCAGCTTGCAGGGAATGGGGAATTCACCCCTCCACTTT	CASSLQGMGNSPLHF